The 16 T cell receptor beta chains reported below all come from one sample, sequenced in a study of T cell repertoires in cytomegalovirus infection. TCRdb re-called the reads with MiXCR, one entry per CDR3 protein. This repertoire shows approximately 990,000 distinct CDR3 sequences, around 29% found once; its top ten account for over 12%. For these TCRs, the target antigens are not known. The sample was cultured CD8+ T cells from PBMCs, taken from culture after CMV antigen stimulation. All receptors derive from a human donor in good health (CMV status not recorded). Some clones in this sample may be carry-over from other donors' samples.

This clonotype came up a few times. J is TRBJ2-6 and V is TRBV19; TRBD1 matches at 12 bases. CDR1 and CDR2 (germline): LNHDA, SQIVND (reference sequence). This CDR3 comprises 19 residues. The V and J ends lost 3 bases and 2 bases, in that order; junction bases with no gene match: 8. In nucleotides, the CDR3 is TGTGCCAGTAGTATGATCCAGGGACAGGGGGCGCCTGGGGCCAACGTCCTGACTTTC. It specifies CASSMIQGQGAPGANVLTF.

DNA for the CDR3: TGTGCCAGCAGATCCGGGGCGAACACCGGGGAGCTGTTTTTT. Translation: CASRSGANTGELFF. The chain carries TRBV6-5 and TRBJ2-2, with a tentative D call TRBD2 (5 bases). Germline V gives CDR1 MNHEY, CDR2 SVGAGI. The CDR3 spans 14 residues. With 6 bases removed from V and 0 bases from J, the gap between germline ends came to 8 bases.

This clonotype has a count of ten or more. This chain links TRBV7-2 with TRBJ2-3, with D tentatively TRBD1 (6 bases). The CDR3 has 14 amino acids. Trimming cost V 3 bases and J 1 base, with 8 bases left between them. CDR1 SGHTA and CDR2 FQGNSA come from the germline V gene. The CDR3 nucleotides are TGTGCCAGCAGCTTTGCAGGGGGCACAGATACGCAGTATTTT. This translates into CASSFAGGTDTQYF.

About this clonotype itself: A much larger clone lies one base from this, so it may be a read error. V and J are TRBV12-3 or TRBV12-4 and TRBJ2-2, with TRBD2 matching 7 bases. Germline trimming cut 5 bases from V and 7 bases from J; bases unmatched to any gene: 10. CDR3 length equals 15 residues. Here the CDR3 reads CASSPTGGICGELFF. CDR3 bases: TGTGCCAGCAGTCCGACGGGGGGTATATGCGGGGAGCTGTTTTTT.

This clonotype was picked up a small number of times. V is TRBV19 and J is TRBJ2-2; the match to TRBD1 covers 9 bases. Unmatched junction bases numbered 4, after V lost 11 bases and J lost 0 bases. CDR3 length equals 14 residues. Germline-derived CDR1 and CDR2 are LNHDA and SQIVND (reference sequence). Written as DNA, the CDR3 is TGTGCCGTCCGGACAGGGGCGAACACCGGGGAGCTGTTTTTT. Translating gives CAVRTGANTGELFF.

The CDR3 DNA reads as TGTGCCAGCAGTGATGGGCCGTCGGACCTAACCTACGAGCAGTACTTC. Translated, it gives CASSDGPSDLTYEQYF. The genes are TRBV6-6 and TRBJ2-7, with D hard to call. Per the germline V gene, CDR1 is MNHNY and CDR2 is SVGAGI (reference sequence). The CDR3 covers 16 residues. The V end lost 5 bases, the J end lost 2 bases, and 19 bases lay between the germline ends.

This clonotype came up many times. The chain joins TRBV12-3 or TRBV12-4 to TRBJ1-2, with D uncertain. The V and J ends lost 1 base and 11 bases respectively, with 14 bases between them. The CDR3 totals 13 residues. Written as DNA, the CDR3 is TGTGCCAGCAGTTTAGGGGCCGCCGCTGGGTACACCTTC. Protein product: CASSLGAAAGYTF.

This clonotype was picked up many times. This chain links TRBV7-6 with TRBJ1-1; D is uncertain. This CDR3 spans 15 amino acids. Trimming shortened V by 1 base and J by 4 bases, and 13 bases separated the two germline ends. In germline, CDR1 is SGHVS, CDR2 FNYEAQ. DNA of the CDR3: TGTGCCAGCAGCTTAGAACAGACCCTCGGCACTGAAGCTTTCTTT. Translating gives CASSLEQTLGTEAFF. The whole variable domain, remainder taken from reference TRBV7-6 and TRBJ1-1, is GAGVSQSPRYKVTKRGQDVALRCDPISGHVSLYWYRQALGQGPEFLTYFNYEAQQDKSGLPNDRFSAERPEGSISTLTIQRTEQRDSAMYRCASSLEQTLGTEAFFGQGTRLTVV.

In its sample, this clonotype was seen a few times. The genes are TRBV7-9 and TRBJ1-1; TRBD1 is a possible D gene (5 bases). The V gene lost 1 base and the J gene lost 0 bases, with 9 bases spanning the gap. Per the germline V gene, CDR1 is SEHNR and CDR2 is FQNEAQ (reference sequence). The CDR3 sequence is 15 residues long. The CDR3 here is CASSLVSGLNTEAFF. The CDR3 region has the DNA TGTGCCAGCAGCTTAGTTTCAGGGTTGAACACTGAAGCTTTCTTT.

The chain joins TRBV5-1 to TRBJ1-2, with D perhaps TRBD1 (5 bases). This CDR3 region has 15 residues. From germline, CDR1 is SGHRS and CDR2 YFSETQ. Trimming removed 0 bases at V and 0 bases at J, with 9 bases between. CDR3 region: CASSLDTGTNYGYTF. In DNA form, the CDR3 reads TGCGCCAGCAGCTTGGATACAGGAACTAACTATGGCTACACCTTC.

The V gene is TRBV4-1, the J gene TRBJ2-1, with 14 bases matching TRBD2. Trimming took 1 base from V and 2 from J; bases not matched to a gene: 4. Germline V lookup: CDR1 MGHRA, CDR2 YSYEKL. This CDR3 comprises 18 residues. The CDR3 reads CASSQGLAGGGPYNEQFF. The DNA for the CDR3 is TGCGCCAGCAGCCAAGGACTAGCGGGGGGGGGACCCTACAATGAGCAGTTCTTC.

This clonotype was counted only a few times. The chain has TRBV28 and TRBJ1-1; maybe TRBD1 (5 bases). The CDR3 runs 16 residues. The germline gives CDR1 MDHEN, CDR2 SYDVKM. V was cut by 1 base and J by 0 bases, with 12 bases left in between. CDR3 amino acids: CASSLSAGGMNTEAFF. The CDR3, as DNA: TGTGCCAGCAGTTTATCGGCGGGGGGGATGAACACTGAAGCTTTCTTT. Full variable domain (missing parts from reference TRBV28 and TRBJ1-1): DVKVTQSSRYLVKRTGEKVFLECVQDMDHENMFWYRQDPGLGLRLIYFSYDVKMKEKGDIPEGYSVSREKKERFSLILESASTNQTSMYLCASSLSAGGMNTEAFFGQGTRLTVV.

The sample holds a few counts of this clonotype. V usage is TRBV7-6 and J usage is TRBJ2-2, with D possibly being TRBD1 or TRBD2 (5 bases each). CDR3 size: 13 residues. Trimming shortened V by 2 bases and J by 6 bases, and 7 bases separated the two germline ends. The V gene's germline CDR1 is SGHVS and CDR2 FNYEAQ. The CDR3 bases are TGTGCCAGCAGCTTAATGGGGGCCGGGGAGCTGTTTTTT. It yields the protein CASSLMGAGELFF.

As concerns this clonotype: This clone may be a read error of a much larger clone one base away. V and J are TRBV10-2 and TRBJ2-7; no definite D call. This CDR3 is built from 13 residues. CDR1 and CDR2 from the germline V gene are WSHSY and SAAADI. The CDR3 coding sequence is TGCGTCAGCAGTGAGTTGTTACACTACGAGCAGTACGTC. Amino acids: CVSSELLHYEQYV.

This rearrangement joins TRBV18 to TRBJ1-1; D might be TRBD1 (5 bases). CDR3 length: 13 residues. V dropped 3 bases and J dropped 6 bases, with 11 bases sitting between them. Per the germline V gene, CDR1 is KGHSH and CDR2 is LQKENI. CDR3 protein: CASSPGGAAEAFF. As DNA, the CDR3 is TGTGCCAGCTCACCTGGCGGGGCGGCTGAAGCTTTCTTT.

This clonotype appeared many times. The V gene is TRBV6-1, the J gene TRBJ1-2, with 10 bases lining up with TRBD1. The germline gives CDR1 MNHNS, CDR2 SASEGT. Trimming at V came to 6 bases and at J to 7 bases, leaving 20 bases not matched to a gene. The CDR3 extends over 18 amino acids. The DNA for the CDR3 is TGTGCCAGCAGCGAAACTTTTACGGGACAGGGGACTTTTTTTGGCTACACCTTC. Its translation: CASSETFTGQGTFFGYTF.